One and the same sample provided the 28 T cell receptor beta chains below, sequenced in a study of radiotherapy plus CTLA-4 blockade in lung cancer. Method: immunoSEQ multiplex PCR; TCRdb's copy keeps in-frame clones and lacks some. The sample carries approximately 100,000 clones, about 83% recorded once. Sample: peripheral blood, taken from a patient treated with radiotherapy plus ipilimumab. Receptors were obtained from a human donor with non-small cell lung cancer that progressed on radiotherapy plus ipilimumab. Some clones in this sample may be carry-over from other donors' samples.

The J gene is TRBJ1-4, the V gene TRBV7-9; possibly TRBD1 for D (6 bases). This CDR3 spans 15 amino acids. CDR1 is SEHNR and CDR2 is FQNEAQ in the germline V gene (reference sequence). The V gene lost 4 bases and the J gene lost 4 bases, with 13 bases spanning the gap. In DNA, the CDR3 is TGTGCCAGCAGCTCCCGGACAGACATTAATGAAAAACTGTTTTTT. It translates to CASSSRTDINEKLFF.

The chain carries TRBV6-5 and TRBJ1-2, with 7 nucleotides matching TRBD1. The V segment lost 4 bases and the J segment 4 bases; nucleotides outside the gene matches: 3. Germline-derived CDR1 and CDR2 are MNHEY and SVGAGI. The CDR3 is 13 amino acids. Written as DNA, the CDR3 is TGTGCCAGCAGTTCGTCAGGGGGCTATGGCTACACCTTC. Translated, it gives CASSSSGGYGYTF.

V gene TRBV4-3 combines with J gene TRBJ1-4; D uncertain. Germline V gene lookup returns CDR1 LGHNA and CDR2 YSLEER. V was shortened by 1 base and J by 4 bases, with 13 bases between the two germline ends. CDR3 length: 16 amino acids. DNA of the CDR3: TGCGCCAGCAGCCAAGCCAACCGGGCCGTTAATGAAAAACTGTTTTTT. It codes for CASSQANRAVNEKLFF.

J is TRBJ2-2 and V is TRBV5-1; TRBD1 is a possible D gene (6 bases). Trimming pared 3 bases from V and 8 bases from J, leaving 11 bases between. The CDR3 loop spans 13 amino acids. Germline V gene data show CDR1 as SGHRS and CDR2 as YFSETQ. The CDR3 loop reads CASSSQGIGELFF. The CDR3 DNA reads TGCGCCAGCAGCTCCCAGGGGATTGGGGAGCTGTTTTTT.

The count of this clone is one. The CDR3 protein is CASSPDMVETQYF. DNA for the CDR3: TGCGCCAGCAGCCCGGACATGGTCGAGACCCAGTACTTC. The chain uses TRBV5-1 and TRBJ2-5; D may be TRBD1 (5 bases). This CDR3 comprises 13 residues. V was pared by 4 bases and J by 5 bases, with 12 bases between. Germline V CDR1 and CDR2: SGHRS, YFSETQ.

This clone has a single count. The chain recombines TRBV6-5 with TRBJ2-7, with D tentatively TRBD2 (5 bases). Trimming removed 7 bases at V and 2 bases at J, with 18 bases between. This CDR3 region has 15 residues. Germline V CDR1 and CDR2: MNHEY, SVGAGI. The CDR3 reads CASNADSFVTYEQYF. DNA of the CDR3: TGTGCCAGCAACGCGGACTCTTTTGTAACCTACGAGCAGTACTTC.

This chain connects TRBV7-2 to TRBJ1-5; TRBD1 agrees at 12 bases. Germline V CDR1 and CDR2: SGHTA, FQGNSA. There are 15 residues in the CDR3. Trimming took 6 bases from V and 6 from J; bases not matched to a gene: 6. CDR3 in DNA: TGTGCCAGCAGTGGCGGGACAGGGGGCCGTCAGCCCCAGCATTTT. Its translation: CASSGGTGGRQPQHF.

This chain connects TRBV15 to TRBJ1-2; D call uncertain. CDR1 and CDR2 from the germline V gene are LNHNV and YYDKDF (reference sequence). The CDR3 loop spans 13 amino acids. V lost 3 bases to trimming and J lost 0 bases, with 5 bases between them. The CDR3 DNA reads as TGTGCCACCAGCAGGACGACTAACTATGGCTACACCTTC. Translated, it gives CATSRTTNYGYTF.

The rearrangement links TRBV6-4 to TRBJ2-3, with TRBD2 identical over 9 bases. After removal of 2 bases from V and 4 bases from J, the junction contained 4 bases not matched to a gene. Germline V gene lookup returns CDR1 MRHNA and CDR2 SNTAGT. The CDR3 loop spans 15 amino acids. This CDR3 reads CASSDGGGASDTQYF. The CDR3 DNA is TGTGCCAGCAGTGACGGCGGGGGGGCGTCAGATACGCAGTATTTT.

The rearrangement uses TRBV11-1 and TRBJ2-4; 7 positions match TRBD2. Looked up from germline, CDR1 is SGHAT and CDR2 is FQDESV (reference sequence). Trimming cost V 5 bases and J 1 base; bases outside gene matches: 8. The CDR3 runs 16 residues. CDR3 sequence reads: CASSHWAGGAKNIQYF. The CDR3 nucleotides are TGTGCCAGCAGCCACTGGGCCGGGGGGGCCAAAAACATTCAGTACTTC.

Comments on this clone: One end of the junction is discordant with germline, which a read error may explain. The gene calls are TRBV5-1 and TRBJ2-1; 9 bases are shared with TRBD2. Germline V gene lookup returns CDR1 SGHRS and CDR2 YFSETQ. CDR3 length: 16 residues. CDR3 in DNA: TGCGCCGGCAGCTTGGCCAGCGGGGGGCCCTACAATGAGCAGTTCTTC. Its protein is CAGSLASGGPYNEQFF.

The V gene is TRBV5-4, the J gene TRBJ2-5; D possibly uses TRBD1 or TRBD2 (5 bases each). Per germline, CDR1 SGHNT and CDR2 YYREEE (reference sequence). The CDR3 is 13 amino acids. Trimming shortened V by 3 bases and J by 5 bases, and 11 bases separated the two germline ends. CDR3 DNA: TGTGCCAGCAGCTCCGGGACCTGGGAGACCCAGTACTTC. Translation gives CASSSGTWETQYF.

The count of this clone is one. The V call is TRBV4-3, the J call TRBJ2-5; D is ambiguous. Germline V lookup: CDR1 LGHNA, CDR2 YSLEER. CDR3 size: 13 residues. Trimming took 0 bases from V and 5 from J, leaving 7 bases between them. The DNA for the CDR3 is TGCGCCAGCAGCCAAGAGGGTTGGGAGACCCAGTACTTC. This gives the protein CASSQEGWETQYF.

This CDR3 reads CASNRVSGANVLTF. Here the CDR3 DNA reads TGTGCCAGTAACAGGGTTTCTGGGGCCAACGTCCTGACTTTC. This rearrangement joins TRBV28 to TRBJ2-6; possibly TRBD1 for D (6 bases). The CDR3 runs 14 residues. V shed 9 bases and J shed 1 base, with 10 bases lying between them. Per germline, CDR1 MDHEN and CDR2 SYDVKM.

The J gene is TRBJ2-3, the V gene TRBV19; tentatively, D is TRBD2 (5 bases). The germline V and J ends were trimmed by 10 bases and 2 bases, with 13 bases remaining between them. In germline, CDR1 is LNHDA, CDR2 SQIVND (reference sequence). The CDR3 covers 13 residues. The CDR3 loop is CATGLALTDTQYF. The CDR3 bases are TGTGCCACCGGACTGGCTCTCACAGATACGCAGTATTTT.

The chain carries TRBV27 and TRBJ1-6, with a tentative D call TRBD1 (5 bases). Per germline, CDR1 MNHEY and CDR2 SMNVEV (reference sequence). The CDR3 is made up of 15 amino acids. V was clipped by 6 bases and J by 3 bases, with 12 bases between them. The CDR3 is CASRGGTDYNSPLHF. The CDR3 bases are TGTGCCAGCAGGGGGGGGACGGACTATAATTCACCCCTCCACTTT.

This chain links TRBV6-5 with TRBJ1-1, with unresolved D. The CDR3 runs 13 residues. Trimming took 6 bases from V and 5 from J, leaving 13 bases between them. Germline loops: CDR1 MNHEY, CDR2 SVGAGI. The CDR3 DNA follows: TGTGCCAGCAGCCGCCAGGTCTTGACTGAAGCTTTCTTT. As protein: CASSRQVLTEAFF.

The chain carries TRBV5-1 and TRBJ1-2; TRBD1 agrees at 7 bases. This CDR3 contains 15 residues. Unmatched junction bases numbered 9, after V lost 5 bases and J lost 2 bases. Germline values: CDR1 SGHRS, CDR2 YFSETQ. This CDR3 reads CASSSGGQPNYGYTF. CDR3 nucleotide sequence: TGCGCCAGCAGTTCGGGGGGACAGCCCAACTATGGCTACACCTTC.

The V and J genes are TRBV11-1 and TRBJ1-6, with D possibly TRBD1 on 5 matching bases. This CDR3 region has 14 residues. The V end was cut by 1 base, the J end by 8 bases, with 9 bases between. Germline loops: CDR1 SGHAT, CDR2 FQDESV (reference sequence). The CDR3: CASSLVGGYSPLHF. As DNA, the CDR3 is TGTGCCAGCAGCTTAGTCGGGGGGTATTCACCCCTCCACTTT.

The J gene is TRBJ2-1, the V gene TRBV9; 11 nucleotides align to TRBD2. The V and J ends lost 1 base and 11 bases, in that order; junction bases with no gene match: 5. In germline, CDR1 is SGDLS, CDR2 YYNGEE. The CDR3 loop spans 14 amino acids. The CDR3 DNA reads TGTGCCAGCAGCGTATATACTAGCGGGGGACAGCAGTTCTTC. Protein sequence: CASSVYTSGGQQFF.

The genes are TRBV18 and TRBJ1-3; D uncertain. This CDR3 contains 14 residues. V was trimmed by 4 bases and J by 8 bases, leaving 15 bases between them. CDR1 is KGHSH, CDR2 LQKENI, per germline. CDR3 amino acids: CASSQATIGDTIYF. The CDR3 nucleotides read TGTGCCAGCTCACAAGCGACAATCGGCGACACCATATATTTT.

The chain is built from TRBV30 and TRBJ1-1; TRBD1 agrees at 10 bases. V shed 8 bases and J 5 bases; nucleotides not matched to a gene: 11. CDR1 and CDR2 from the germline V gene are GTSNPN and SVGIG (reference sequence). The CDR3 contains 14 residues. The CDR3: CAQGGQGVGTEAFF. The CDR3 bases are TGTGCCCAGGGAGGACAGGGGGTAGGTACTGAAGCTTTCTTT. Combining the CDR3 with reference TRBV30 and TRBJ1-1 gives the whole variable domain SQTIHQWPATLVQPVGSPLSLECTVEGTSNPNLYWYRQAAGRGLQLLFYSVGIGQISSEVPQNLSASRPQDRQFILSSKKLLLSDSGFYLCAQGGQGVGTEAFFGQGTRLTVV.

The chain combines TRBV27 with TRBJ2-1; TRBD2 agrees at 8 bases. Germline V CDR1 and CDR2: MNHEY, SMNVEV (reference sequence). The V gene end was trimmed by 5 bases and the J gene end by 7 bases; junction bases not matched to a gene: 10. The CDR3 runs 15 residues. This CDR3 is CASSPAGTSKNEQFF. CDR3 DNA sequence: TGTGCCAGCAGTCCCGCCGGGACTAGTAAAAATGAGCAGTTCTTC.

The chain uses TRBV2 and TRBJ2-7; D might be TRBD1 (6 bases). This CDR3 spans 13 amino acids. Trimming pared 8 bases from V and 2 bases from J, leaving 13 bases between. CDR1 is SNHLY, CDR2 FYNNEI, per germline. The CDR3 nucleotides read TGTGCCAGCCTCCAAAGGACAGCCTACGAGCAGTACTTC. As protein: CASLQRTAYEQYF.

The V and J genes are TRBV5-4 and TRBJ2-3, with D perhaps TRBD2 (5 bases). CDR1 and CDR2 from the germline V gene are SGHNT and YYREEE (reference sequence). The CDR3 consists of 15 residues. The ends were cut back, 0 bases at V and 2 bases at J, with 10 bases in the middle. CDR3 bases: TGTGCCAGCAGCTTGGAGGGCGGGTTCACAGATACGCAGTATTTT. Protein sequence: CASSLEGGFTDTQYF.

In DNA form, the CDR3 reads TGTGCCAGCAGGGCGGGGCAGGCGAGCTATGGCTACACCTTC. As protein: CASRAGQASYGYTF. This chain links TRBV28 with TRBJ1-2; tentative D call: TRBD1 (5 bases). Per the germline V gene, CDR1 is MDHEN and CDR2 is SYDVKM. V was clipped by 6 bases and J by 4 bases, with 15 bases between them. This CDR3 contains 14 residues.

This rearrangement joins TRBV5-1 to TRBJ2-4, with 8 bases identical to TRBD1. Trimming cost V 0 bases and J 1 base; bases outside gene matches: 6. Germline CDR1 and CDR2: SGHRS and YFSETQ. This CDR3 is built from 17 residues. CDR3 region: CASSLVQGAAAKNIQYF. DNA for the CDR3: TGCGCCAGCAGCTTGGTTCAGGGGGCCGCGGCCAAAAACATTCAGTACTTC.

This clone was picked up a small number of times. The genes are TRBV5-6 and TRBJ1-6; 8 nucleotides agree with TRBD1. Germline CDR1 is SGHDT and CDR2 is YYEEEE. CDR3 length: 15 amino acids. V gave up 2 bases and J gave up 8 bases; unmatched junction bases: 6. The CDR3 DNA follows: TGTGCCAGCAGCTTTATTGGCAGGGGGCATTCACCCCTCCACTTT. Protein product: CASSFIGRGHSPLHF.